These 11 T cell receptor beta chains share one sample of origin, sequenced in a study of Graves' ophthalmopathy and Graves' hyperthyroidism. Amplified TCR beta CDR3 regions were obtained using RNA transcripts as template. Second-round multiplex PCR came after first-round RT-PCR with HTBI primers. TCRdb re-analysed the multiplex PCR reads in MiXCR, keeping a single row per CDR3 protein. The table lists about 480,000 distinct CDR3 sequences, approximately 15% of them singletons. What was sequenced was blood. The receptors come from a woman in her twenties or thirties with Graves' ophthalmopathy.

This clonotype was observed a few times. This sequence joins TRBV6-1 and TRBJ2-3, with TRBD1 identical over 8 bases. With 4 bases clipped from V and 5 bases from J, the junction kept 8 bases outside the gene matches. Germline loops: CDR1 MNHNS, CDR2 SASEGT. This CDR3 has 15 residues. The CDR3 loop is CASSATGVDGDTQYF. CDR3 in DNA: TGTGCCAGCAGTGCGACAGGGGTTGATGGAGATACGCAGTATTTT.

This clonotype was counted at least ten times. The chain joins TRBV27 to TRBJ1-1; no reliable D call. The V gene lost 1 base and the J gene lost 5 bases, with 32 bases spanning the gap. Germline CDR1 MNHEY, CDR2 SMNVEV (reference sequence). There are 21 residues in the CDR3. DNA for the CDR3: TGTGCCAGCAGTTTATTTAGTTTTGGACGAGACACCACGACCGGGAGGACTGAAGCTTTCTTT. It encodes CASSLFSFGRDTTTGRTEAFF.

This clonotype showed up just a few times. The CDR3 spells CASSLDWTMNTEAFF. The CDR3 nucleotides are TGTGCCAGCAGCTTAGATTGGACCATGAACACTGAAGCTTTCTTT. This chain joins TRBV11-2 and TRBJ1-1, with D unclear. The V end lost 0 bases, the J end lost 0 bases, and 8 bases lay between the germline ends. The germline CDR1 and CDR2 sequences are SGHAT and FQNNGV. The CDR3 loop spans 15 amino acids.

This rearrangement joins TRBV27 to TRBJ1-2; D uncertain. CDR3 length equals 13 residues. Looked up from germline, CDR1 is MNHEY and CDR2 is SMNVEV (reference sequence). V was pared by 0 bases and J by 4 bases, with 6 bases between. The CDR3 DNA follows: TGTGCCAGCAGTTTATCTGGCCGCTATGGCTACACCTTC. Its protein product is CASSLSGRYGYTF.

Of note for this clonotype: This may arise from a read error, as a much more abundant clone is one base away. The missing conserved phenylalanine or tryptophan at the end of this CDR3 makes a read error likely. CDR3 in DNA: TGTGCCAGTAGTATCCGACAGGGGAACACCGGGGAGCTGTTTGTT. It translates to CASSIRQGNTGELFV. V gene TRBV19 combines with J gene TRBJ2-2; 7 nucleotides align to TRBD1. This CDR3 region has 15 residues. Germline V lookup: CDR1 LNHDA, CDR2 SQIVND (reference sequence). Unmatched junction bases numbered 2, after V lost 3 bases and J lost 1 base.

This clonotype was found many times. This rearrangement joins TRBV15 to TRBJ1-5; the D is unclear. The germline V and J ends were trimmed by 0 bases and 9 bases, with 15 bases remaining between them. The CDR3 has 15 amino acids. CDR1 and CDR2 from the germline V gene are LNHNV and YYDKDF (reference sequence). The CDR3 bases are TGTGCCACCAGCAGAGATCAAGTTCGCGCCTGGCCCCAGCATTTT. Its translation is CATSRDQVRAWPQHF.

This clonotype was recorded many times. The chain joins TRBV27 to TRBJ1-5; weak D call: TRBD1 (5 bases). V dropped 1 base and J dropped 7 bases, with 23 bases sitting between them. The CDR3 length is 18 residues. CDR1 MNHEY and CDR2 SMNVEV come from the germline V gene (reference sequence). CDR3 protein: CASSLLFVGGAGEQPQHF. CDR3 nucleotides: TGTGCCAGCAGTTTATTATTTGTGGGGGGTGCGGGTGAACAGCCCCAGCATTTT.

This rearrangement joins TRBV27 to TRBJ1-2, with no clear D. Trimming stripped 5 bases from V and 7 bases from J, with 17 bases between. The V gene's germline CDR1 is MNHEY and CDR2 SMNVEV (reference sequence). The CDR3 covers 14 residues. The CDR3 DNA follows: TGTGCCAGCAGTCCCCCGGGAACAGTGGGTGGCTACACCTTC. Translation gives CASSPPGTVGGYTF.

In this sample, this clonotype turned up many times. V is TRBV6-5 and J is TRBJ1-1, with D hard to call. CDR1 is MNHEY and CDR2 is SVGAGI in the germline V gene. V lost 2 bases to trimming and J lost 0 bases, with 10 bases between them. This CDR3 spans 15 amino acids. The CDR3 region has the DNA TGTGCCAGCAGTTACGGCCGGGGAATGAACACTGAAGCTTTCTTT. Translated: CASSYGRGMNTEAFF.

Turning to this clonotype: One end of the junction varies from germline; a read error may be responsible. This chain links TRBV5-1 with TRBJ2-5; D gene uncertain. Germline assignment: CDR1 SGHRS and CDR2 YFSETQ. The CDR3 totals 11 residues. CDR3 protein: CANSFMETQYF. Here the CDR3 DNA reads TGCGCCAACAGCTTTATGGAGACCCAGTACTTC.

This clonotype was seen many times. CDR3 sequence reads: CASSLTGQGLYGYTF. In DNA, the CDR3 is TGTGCCAGCTCATTGACGGGACAGGGGTTATATGGCTACACCTTC. The chain carries TRBV18 and TRBJ1-2; 10 bases agree with TRBD1. Trimming removed 5 bases from V and 5 bases from J; junction bases left unmatched: 8. Germline CDR1 reads KGHSH; CDR2 reads LQKENI. The CDR3 spans 15 residues.